This TCR beta chain came from a study of cytomegalovirus exposure and HLA in healthy donors. Study as a whole: The 120 or so validation repertoires used a platform that matched the one used for the approximately 610 first-cohort repertoires, as a later analysis reported. Regarding the study as a whole: Cytomegalovirus association was listed for about 150 TCR beta chains. Rare TCR sequences dominated, though some public TCRs recurred in many donors.

This table comes from immunoSEQ multiplex PCR, and its TCRdb copy is limited to in-frame clones, with some not included. The sample holds 300,000 to 400,000 clones, about nine tenths seen once. About this clone: Its antigen is currently unknown.

Germline V gives CDR1 SGHTA, CDR2 FQGNSA. The ends lost 2 bases at V and 5 bases at J; junction bases unmatched: 8. The length of the CDR3 is 18 residues. The 120-subject validation cohort, separate from the roughly 700-subject first cohort, included the donors. The rearrangement links TRBV7-2 to TRBJ2-2; 13 bases are a match to TRBD2. The source is a woman younger than 30 in good health and CMV-seronegative. Sequencing was done on a sample of PBMCs. The CDR3 spells CASSLRAKGLAGTGELFF. Written as DNA, the CDR3 is TGTGCCAGCAGCTTACGGGCCAAGGGACTAGCGGGAACCGGGGAGCTGTTTTTT.